These 3 T cell receptor beta chains were all obtained from the same sample, sequenced in a study of T cells in Graves' hyperthyroidism and ophthalmopathy. It was RNA transcripts that yielded the amplified TCR beta CDR3 regions. The TCR CDR3 first-round RT-PCR relied on the HTBI primer set. MiXCR, applied by TCRdb to the multiplex PCR reads, yields one record per CDR3 protein. The table has hundreds of thousands of distinct CDR3 sequences, 14% to 15% seen once. Sequenced material: blood. The origin of the receptors is a woman in her 30s with Graves' hyperthyroidism.

Ten or more counts support this clonotype. The rearrangement uses TRBV28 and TRBJ2-5, with D maybe TRBD1 (6 bases). The CDR3 loop spans 16 amino acids. Germline assignment: CDR1 MDHEN and CDR2 SYDVKM. V was pared by 7 bases and J by 6 bases, with 24 bases between. The CDR3 DNA is TGTGCCAGCACCCCAACACAGGGTGTTATCCATAAGACCCAGTACTTC. Its protein is CASTPTQGVIHKTQYF.

The sample holds many counts of this clonotype. The V and J genes are TRBV2 and TRBJ2-1, with 8 nucleotides matching TRBD2. V gave up 5 bases and J gave up 4 bases; unmatched junction bases: 7. The CDR3 has 15 amino acids. Germline-derived CDR1 and CDR2 are SNHLY and FYNNEI. The chain's CDR3 is CASSKPGGRYNEQFF. The CDR3 coding sequence is TGTGCCAGCAGTAAGCCGGGAGGGCGGTACAATGAGCAGTTCTTC.

This clonotype came up many times. The CDR3 region is CASSPGQAFYEQYF. The CDR3 region has the DNA TGTGCCAGCAGTCCAGGACAGGCTTTCTACGAGCAGTACTTC. The V and J genes are TRBV28 and TRBJ2-7; 7 bases map to TRBD1. CDR3 size: 14 residues. CDR1 and CDR2 (germline): MDHEN, SYDVKM. The ends lost 5 bases at V and 3 bases at J; junction bases unmatched: 7.